What follows are 20 T cell receptor beta chains derived from one specimen sequenced in a study of radiation and T cells in renal cell carcinoma. The data were produced by immunoSEQ multiplex PCR, yet TCRdb's version contains in-frame clones alone and is incomplete. The data show around 26,000 clones, about 62% seen once. Treatment given: treatment-naive control, cytoreductive nephrectomy. The source was tumor tissue, collected from a patient whose treatment was nephrectomy without radiotherapy. The receptors derive from a man aged 40-50 years with renal cell carcinoma.

J is TRBJ2-6 and V is TRBV7-2; weak D call: TRBD1 (5 bases). Looked up from germline, CDR1 is SGHTA and CDR2 is FQGNSA. The CDR3 covers 18 residues. The germline V and J ends were trimmed by 1 base and 1 base, with 14 bases remaining between them. This CDR3 is CASSLVAGLRSGANVLTF. In DNA form, the CDR3 reads TGTGCCAGCAGCTTAGTCGCAGGGTTAAGGTCTGGGGCCAACGTCCTGACTTTC.

The chain employs TRBV15 and TRBJ2-7; D tentatively reads TRBD1 or TRBD2 (5 bases each). Germline values: CDR1 LNHNV, CDR2 YYDKDF (reference sequence). V shed 4 bases and J shed 2 bases, with 15 bases lying between them. The CDR3 is 15 residues long. The DNA for the CDR3 is TGTGCCACCAGCATCCAGAGGGGTTCCCCCTACGAGCAGTACTTC. This gives the protein CATSIQRGSPYEQYF. Filled out from reference TRBV15 and TRBJ2-7, the complete variable domain reads DAMVIQNPRYQVTQFGKPVTLSCSQTLNHNVMYWYQQKSSQAPKLLFHYYDKDFNNEADTPDNFQSRRPNTSFCFLDIRSPGLGDTAMYLCATSIQRGSPYEQYFGPGTRLTVT.

This clone was seen a handful of times. This rearrangement joins TRBV10-3 to TRBJ2-3, with a tentative D call TRBD1 (5 bases). CDR1 and CDR2 from the germline V gene are ENHRY and SYGVKD. There are 14 residues in the CDR3. V dropped 6 bases and J dropped 0 bases, with 10 bases sitting between them. The DNA for the CDR3 is TGTGCCATCAGCTTGACAGTTAGCACAGATACGCAGTATTTT. Encoded protein: CAISLTVSTDTQYF.

The rearrangement uses TRBV7-2 and TRBJ1-2, with TRBD1 identical over 7 bases. There are 13 residues in the CDR3. V gave up 3 bases and J gave up 5 bases; unmatched junction bases: 3. Germline CDR1 is SGHTA and CDR2 is FQGNSA. In DNA form, the CDR3 reads TGTGCCAGCAGCTTGGGACAGCGTTATGGCTACACCTTC. Translated, it gives CASSLGQRYGYTF.

This clone occurred once. The chain carries TRBV14 and TRBJ2-3; D perhaps matches TRBD2 (5 bases). The germline V gene has CDR1 SGHDN and CDR2 FVKESK. Trimming left V 2 bases short and J 3 bases short, with 12 bases between. This CDR3 is 15 amino acids long. CDR3 coding DNA: TGTGCCAGCAGCCAACGGGGTGCAAGGACAGATACGCAGTATTTT. It translates to CASSQRGARTDTQYF.

This clone was seen ten or more times. The chain joins TRBV14 to TRBJ1-4, with D possibly TRBD1 on 6 matching bases. Germline V CDR1 and CDR2: SGHDN, FVKESK. The CDR3 length is 16 residues. V was cut by 4 bases and J by 0 bases, with 12 bases left in between. The CDR3 DNA reads as TGTGCCAGCAGCCGAAATCACAGGGCAACTAATGAAAAACTGTTTTTT. Protein sequence: CASSRNHRATNEKLFF.

This sequence joins TRBV7-9 and TRBJ2-5, with TRBD1 identical over 7 bases. This CDR3 comprises 16 residues. Trimming cost V 5 bases and J 0 bases; bases outside gene matches: 9. Germline values: CDR1 SEHNR, CDR2 FQNEAQ (reference sequence). The CDR3 DNA reads TGTGCCAGCAGCCCTAACAGGGGAATGGACCAAGAGACCCAGTACTTC. It yields the protein CASSPNRGMDQETQYF. The entire variable domain, with the rest obtained from reference TRBV7-9 and TRBJ2-5, is as follows: DTGVSQNPRHKITKRGQNVTFRCDPISEHNRLYWYRQTLGQGPEFLTYFQNEAQLEKSRLLSDRFSAERPKGSFSTLEIQRTEQGDSAMYLCASSPNRGMDQETQYFGPGTRLLVL.

This chain uses TRBV5-6 with TRBJ2-7, with D maybe TRBD1 (6 bases). V dropped 7 bases and J dropped 2 bases, with 13 bases sitting between them. CDR1 is SGHDT and CDR2 is YYEEEE in the germline V gene. This CDR3 is 13 amino acids long. The CDR3 nucleotides read TGTGCCAGCGGATTTAGACAGGCCTACGAGCAGTACGTC. Translated: CASGFRQAYEQYV.

There are a few counts of this clone. The gene calls are TRBV28 and TRBJ2-1; 8 bases match TRBD1. CDR1 and CDR2 (germline): MDHEN, SYDVKM. Trimming removed 4 bases from V and 6 bases from J; junction bases left unmatched: 8. The CDR3 contains 15 residues. CDR3 bases: TGTGCCAGCAGTTCCGGGACAGGAGAACTCAATGAGCAGTTCTTC. This gives the protein CASSSGTGELNEQFF.

The V gene is TRBV6-1, the J gene TRBJ1-3; D might be TRBD1 (5 bases). Trimming removed 6 bases at V and 8 bases at J, with 11 bases between. Per the germline V gene, CDR1 is MNHNS and CDR2 is SASEGT. The CDR3 contains 12 residues. The CDR3 bases are TGTGCCAGCAGGCCCTCGGGGGACACCATATATTTT. It yields the protein CASRPSGDTIYF.

The chain is built from TRBV10-3 and TRBJ2-7; 8 bases agree with TRBD2. CDR3 length equals 14 residues. V trimming: 3 bases; J trimming: 5 bases; junction bases outside the gene matches: 6. CDR1 ENHRY and CDR2 SYGVKD come from the germline V gene. CDR3 sequence (DNA): TGTGCCATCAGTGAAAAAGCGGGAGACGACGAGCAGTACTTC. The encoded protein is CAISEKAGDDEQYF.

Only a few counts were recorded for this clone. The rearrangement joins TRBV19 to TRBJ1-1; perhaps TRBD1 as D (6 bases). Germline V gene lookup returns CDR1 LNHDA and CDR2 SQIVND (reference sequence). V lost 3 bases, J lost 5 bases, and 16 bases lay in between. The CDR3 consists of 15 residues. The CDR3 is CASSILQGWRTEAFF. DNA of the CDR3: TGTGCCAGTAGTATCCTTCAGGGGTGGAGGACTGAAGCTTTCTTT. Supplemented by reference TRBV19 and TRBJ1-1, the full variable domain reads DGGITQSPKYLFRKEGQNVTLSCEQNLNHDAMYWYRQDPGQGLRLIYYSQIVNDFQKGDIAEGYSVSREKKESFPLTVTSAQKNPTAFYLCASSILQGWRTEAFFGQGTRLTVV.

The chain couples TRBV28 to TRBJ1-5; D might be TRBD1 (6 bases). Trimming cost V 8 bases and J 3 bases, with 17 bases left between them. In germline, CDR1 is MDHEN, CDR2 SYDVKM. This CDR3 region has 15 residues. The CDR3 sequence: CASLLVQGANQPQHF. The CDR3 coding sequence is TGTGCCAGCCTTTTGGTACAGGGTGCCAATCAGCCCCAGCATTTT.

This clone was found a few times. Other DNA sequences in this specimen translate into the identical CDR3. CDR3 amino acids: CASSLATGELFF. Written as DNA, the CDR3 is TGTGCCAGCAGCTTGGCCACCGGGGAGCTGTTTTTT. The genes are TRBV5-4 and TRBJ2-2; D remains unclear. The V and J ends lost 0 bases and 4 bases respectively, with 1 base between them. CDR3 length equals 12 residues. Germline values: CDR1 SGHNT, CDR2 YYREEE (reference sequence).

This clone was seen only a few times. The rearrangement links TRBV7-9 to TRBJ1-1; D gene unclear. The CDR3 sequence is 12 residues long. The V gene lost 2 bases and the J gene lost 7 bases, with 8 bases spanning the gap. Per germline, CDR1 SEHNR and CDR2 FQNEAQ (reference sequence). The CDR3 sequence is CASSLLQSEAFF. The CDR3 DNA sequence: TGTGCCAGCAGCTTACTTCAGAGTGAAGCTTTCTTT.

The chain combines TRBV5-8 with TRBJ2-2; D is possibly TRBD1 or TRBD2 (5 bases each). Germline assignment: CDR1 SGHTS and CDR2 YDEGEE. Trimming took off 0 bases at V and 5 bases at J, with 11 bases between the two ends. CDR3 length: 15 residues. CDR3 residues: CASSLEGPITGELFF. CDR3 DNA sequence: TGTGCCAGCAGCTTGGAGGGACCCATAACCGGGGAGCTGTTTTTT.

The J gene is TRBJ1-2, the V gene TRBV6-1; 8 positions match TRBD1. The V and J ends lost 3 bases and 5 bases, in that order; junction bases with no gene match: 5. This CDR3 contains 14 residues. The germline gives CDR1 MNHNS, CDR2 SASEGT. CDR3 sequence: CASSEQTGAYGYTF. In nucleotides, the CDR3 is TGTGCCAGCAGTGAGCAGACAGGGGCGTATGGCTACACCTTC.

The V gene is TRBV9, the J gene TRBJ2-3; D is perhaps TRBD1 or TRBD2 (5 bases each). Trimming left V 2 bases short and J 4 bases short, with 17 bases between. The CDR3 spans 16 residues. CDR1 SGDLS and CDR2 YYNGEE come from the germline V gene. The chain's CDR3 is CASSVGVGTAADTQYF. CDR3 in DNA: TGTGCCAGCAGCGTCGGGGTGGGGACGGCAGCAGATACGCAGTATTTT.

J is TRBJ1-3 and V is TRBV6-6; D is unresolved. V was clipped by 0 bases and J by 5 bases, with 11 bases between them. The CDR3 length is 15 residues. Germline V gene sequence: CDR1 MNHNY, CDR2 SVGAGI (reference sequence). Written as DNA, the CDR3 is TGTGCCAGCAGTTACTCATTAGACGGAAGAAACACCATATATTTT. Protein sequence: CASSYSLDGRNTIYF.

The chain employs TRBV6-1 and TRBJ1-6; TRBD1 matches 9 bases. The CDR3 sequence is 14 residues long. Germline V gene sequence: CDR1 MNHNS, CDR2 SASEGT. V dropped 4 bases and J dropped 7; count of bases not matched to a gene: 2. The DNA for the CDR3 is TGTGCCAGCAGTGGGACAGGGGAGAATTCACCCCTCCACTTT. Translating gives CASSGTGENSPLHF.